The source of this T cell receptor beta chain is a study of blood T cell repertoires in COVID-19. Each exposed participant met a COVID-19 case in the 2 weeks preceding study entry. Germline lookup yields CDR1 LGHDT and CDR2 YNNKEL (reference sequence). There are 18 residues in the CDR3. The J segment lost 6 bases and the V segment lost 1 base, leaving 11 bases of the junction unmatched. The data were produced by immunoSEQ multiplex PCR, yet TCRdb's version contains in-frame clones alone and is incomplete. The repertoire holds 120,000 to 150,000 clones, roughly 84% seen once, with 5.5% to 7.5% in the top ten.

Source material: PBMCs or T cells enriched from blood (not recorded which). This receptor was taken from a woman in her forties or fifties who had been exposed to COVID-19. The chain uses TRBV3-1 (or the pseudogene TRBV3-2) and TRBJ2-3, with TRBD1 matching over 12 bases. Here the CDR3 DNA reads TGTGCCAGCAGCCAAGTTGGGCTGGGACAGGGGGCCCCGGATACGCAGTATTTT. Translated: CASSQVGLGQGAPDTQYF.